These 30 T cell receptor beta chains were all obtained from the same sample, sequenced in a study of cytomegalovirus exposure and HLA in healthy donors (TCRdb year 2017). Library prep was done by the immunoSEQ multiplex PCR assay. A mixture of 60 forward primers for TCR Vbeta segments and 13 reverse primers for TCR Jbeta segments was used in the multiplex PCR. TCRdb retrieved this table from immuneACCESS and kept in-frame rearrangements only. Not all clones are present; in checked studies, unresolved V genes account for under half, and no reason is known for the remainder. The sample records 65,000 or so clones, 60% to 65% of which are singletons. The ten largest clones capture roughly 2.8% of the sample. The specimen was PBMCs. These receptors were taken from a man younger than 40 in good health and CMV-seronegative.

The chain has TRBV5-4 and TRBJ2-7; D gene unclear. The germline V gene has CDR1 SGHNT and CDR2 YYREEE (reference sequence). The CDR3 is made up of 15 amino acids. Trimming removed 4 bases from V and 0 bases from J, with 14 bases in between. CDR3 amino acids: CASSPSRYSSYEQYF. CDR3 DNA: TGTGCCAGCAGCCCATCTCGGTATAGCTCCTACGAGCAGTACTTC. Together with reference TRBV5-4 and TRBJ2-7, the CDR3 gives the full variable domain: ETGVTQSPTHLIKTRGQQVTLRCSSQSGHNTVSWYQQALGQGPQFIFQYYREEENGRGNFPPRFSGLQFPNYSSELNVNALELDDSALYLCASSPSRYSSYEQYFGPGTRLTVT.

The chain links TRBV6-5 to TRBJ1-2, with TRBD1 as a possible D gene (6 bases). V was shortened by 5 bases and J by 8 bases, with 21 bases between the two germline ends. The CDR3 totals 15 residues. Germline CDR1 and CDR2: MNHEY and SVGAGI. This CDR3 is CASSLPGTLPPGYTF. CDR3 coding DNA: TGTGCCAGCAGTCTCCCCGGGACACTCCCGCCGGGCTACACCTTC.

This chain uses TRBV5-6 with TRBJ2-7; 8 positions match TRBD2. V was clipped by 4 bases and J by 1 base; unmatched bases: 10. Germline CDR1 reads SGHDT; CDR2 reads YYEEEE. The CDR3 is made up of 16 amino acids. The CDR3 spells CASSLGGAGGSYEQYF. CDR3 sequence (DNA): TGTGCCAGCAGCCTGGGTGGGGCGGGGGGTTCCTACGAGCAGTACTTC.

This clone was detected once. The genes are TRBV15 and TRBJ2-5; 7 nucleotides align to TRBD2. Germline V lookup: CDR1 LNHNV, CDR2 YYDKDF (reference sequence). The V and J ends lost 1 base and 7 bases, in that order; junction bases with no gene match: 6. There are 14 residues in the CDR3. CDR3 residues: CATSRGGGVGTQYF. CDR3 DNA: TGTGCCACCAGCAGAGGGGGAGGGGTAGGGACCCAGTACTTC.

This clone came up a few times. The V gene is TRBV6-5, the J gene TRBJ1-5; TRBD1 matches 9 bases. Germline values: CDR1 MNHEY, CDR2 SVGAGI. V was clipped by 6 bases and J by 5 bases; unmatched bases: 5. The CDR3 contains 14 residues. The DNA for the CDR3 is TGTGCCAGCAGGGTGGGACAGGGAGATCAGCCCCAGCATTTT. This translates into CASRVGQGDQPQHF.

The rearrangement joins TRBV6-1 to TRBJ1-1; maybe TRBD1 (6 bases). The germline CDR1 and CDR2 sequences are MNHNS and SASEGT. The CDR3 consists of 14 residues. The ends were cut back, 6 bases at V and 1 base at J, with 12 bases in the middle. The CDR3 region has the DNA TGTGCCAGCAGGCCCGGGACACAGAACACTGAAGCTTTCTTT. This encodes CASRPGTQNTEAFF.

The CDR3 loop reads CASSHTRGGRETQYF. The CDR3 nucleotides read TGCGCCAGCAGCCATACGCGGGGGGGCCGGGAGACCCAGTACTTC. This sequence joins TRBV4-1 and TRBJ2-5; 9 nucleotides match TRBD2. The CDR3 extends over 15 amino acids. The germline V gene encodes CDR1 MGHRA and CDR2 YSYEKL. V lost 3 bases and J lost 5; bases outside the gene matches: 7.

CDR3 bases: TGTGCCAGCAGCTTAAGGACCGGGAGGTATTATTCACCCCTCCACTTT. Amino acids: CASSLRTGRYYSPLHF. The chain joins TRBV7-2 to TRBJ1-6; no reliable D call. V shed 2 bases and J shed 8 bases, with 16 bases lying between them. This CDR3 spans 16 amino acids. Germline CDR1 SGHTA, CDR2 FQGNSA.

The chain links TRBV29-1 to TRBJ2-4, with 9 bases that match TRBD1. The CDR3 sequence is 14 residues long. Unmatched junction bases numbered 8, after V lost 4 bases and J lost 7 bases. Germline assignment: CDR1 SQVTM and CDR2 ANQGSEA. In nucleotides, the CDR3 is TGCAGCGTTGTGGGGGGGACAGGGACGAACATTCAGTACTTC. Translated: CSVVGGTGTNIQYF.

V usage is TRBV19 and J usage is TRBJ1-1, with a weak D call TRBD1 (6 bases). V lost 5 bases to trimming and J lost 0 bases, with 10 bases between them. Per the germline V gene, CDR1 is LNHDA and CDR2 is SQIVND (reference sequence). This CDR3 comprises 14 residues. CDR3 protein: CASSGQPLNTEAFF. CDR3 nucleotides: TGTGCCAGTAGTGGACAGCCTTTGAACACTGAAGCTTTCTTT.

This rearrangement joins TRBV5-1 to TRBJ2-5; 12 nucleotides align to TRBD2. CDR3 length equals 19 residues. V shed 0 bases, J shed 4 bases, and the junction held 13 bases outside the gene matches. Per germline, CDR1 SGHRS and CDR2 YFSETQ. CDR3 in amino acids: CASSLGLAGVSRGRETQYF. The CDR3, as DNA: TGCGCCAGCAGCTTGGGACTAGCGGGGGTCTCCCGCGGTCGAGAGACCCAGTACTTC.

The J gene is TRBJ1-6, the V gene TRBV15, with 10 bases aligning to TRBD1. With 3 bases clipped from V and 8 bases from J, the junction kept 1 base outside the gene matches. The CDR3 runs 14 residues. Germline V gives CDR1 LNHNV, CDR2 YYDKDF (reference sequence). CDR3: CATSRGTGDSPLHF. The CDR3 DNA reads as TGTGCCACCAGCAGGGGGACAGGGGATTCACCCCTCCACTTT. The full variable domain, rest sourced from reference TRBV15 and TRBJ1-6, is DAMVIQNPRYQVTQFGKPVTLSCSQTLNHNVMYWYQQKSSQAPKLLFHYYDKDFNNEADTPDNFQSRRPNTSFCFLDIRSPGLGDTAMYLCATSRGTGDSPLHFGNGTRLTVT.

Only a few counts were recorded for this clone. This CDR3 reads CASSWEVEQFF. Here the CDR3 DNA reads TGCGCCAGCAGCTGGGAGGTGGAGCAGTTCTTC. The J gene is TRBJ2-1, the V gene TRBV5-1; tentatively, D is TRBD2 (6 bases). This CDR3 spans 11 amino acids. V was trimmed by 3 bases and J by 10 bases, leaving 8 bases between them. Germline V CDR1 and CDR2: SGHRS, YFSETQ. Using reference TRBV5-1 and TRBJ2-1 for the parts outside the CDR3, the full variable domain is KAGVTQTPRYLIKTRGQQVTLSCSPISGHRSVSWYQQTPGQGLQFLFEYFSETQRNKGNFPGRFSGRQFSNSRSEMNVSTLELGDSALYLCASSWEVEQFFGPGTRLTVL.

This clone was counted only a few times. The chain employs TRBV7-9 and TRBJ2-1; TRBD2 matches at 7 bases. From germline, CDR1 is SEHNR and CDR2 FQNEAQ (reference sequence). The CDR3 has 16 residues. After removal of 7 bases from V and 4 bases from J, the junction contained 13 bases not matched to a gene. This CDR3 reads CASNLGGWGSYNEQFF. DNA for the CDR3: TGTGCCAGCAACCTGGGAGGGTGGGGCTCTTACAATGAGCAGTTCTTC.

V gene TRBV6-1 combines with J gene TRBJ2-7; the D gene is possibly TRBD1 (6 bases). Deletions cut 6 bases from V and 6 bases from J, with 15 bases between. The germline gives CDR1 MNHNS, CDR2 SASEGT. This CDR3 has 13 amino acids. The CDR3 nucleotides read TGTGCCAGCAGGGACCCACAGGGCCGCGAGCAGTACTTC. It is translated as CASRDPQGREQYF.

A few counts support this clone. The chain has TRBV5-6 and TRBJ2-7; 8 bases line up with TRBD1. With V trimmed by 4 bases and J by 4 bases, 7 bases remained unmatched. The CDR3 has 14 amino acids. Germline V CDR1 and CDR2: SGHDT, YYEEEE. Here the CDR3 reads CASSPGTGAYEQYF. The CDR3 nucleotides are TGTGCCAGCAGCCCTGGGACAGGAGCATACGAGCAGTACTTC.

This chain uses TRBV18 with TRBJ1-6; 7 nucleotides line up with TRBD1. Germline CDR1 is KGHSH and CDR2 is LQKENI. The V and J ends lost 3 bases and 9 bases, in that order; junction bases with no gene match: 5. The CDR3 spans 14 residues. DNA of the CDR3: TGTGCCAGCTCACCTACAGGGGAACGTTCACCCCTCCACTTT. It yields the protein CASSPTGERSPLHF.

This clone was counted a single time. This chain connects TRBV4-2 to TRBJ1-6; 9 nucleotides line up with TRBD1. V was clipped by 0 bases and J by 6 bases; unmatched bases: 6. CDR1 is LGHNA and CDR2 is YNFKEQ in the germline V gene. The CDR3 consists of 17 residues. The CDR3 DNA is TGTGCCAGCAGCCAAGATTGGGACAGGGAGGGTAATTCACCCCTCCACTTT. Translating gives CASSQDWDREGNSPLHF.

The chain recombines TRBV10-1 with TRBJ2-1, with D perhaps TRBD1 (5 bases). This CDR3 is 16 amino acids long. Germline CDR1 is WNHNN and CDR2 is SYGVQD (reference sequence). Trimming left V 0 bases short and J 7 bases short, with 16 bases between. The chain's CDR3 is CASSESMSGRRNEQFF. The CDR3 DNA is TGCGCCAGCAGTGAGTCGATGTCAGGGCGTCGGAATGAGCAGTTCTTC.

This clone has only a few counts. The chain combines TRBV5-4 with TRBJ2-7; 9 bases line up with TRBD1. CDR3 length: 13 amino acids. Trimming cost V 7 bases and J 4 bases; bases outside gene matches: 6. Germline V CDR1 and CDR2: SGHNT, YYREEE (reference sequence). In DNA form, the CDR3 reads TGTGCCAGCGCCCGGGACAGGGTGTACGAGCAGTACTTC. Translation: CASARDRVYEQYF.

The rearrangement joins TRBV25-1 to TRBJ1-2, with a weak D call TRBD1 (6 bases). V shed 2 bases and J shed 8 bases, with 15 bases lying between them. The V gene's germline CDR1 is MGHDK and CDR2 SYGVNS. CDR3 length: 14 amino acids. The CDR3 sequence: CASSERAGVGGYTF. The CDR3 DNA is TGTGCCAGCAGTGAAAGGGCAGGGGTTGGCGGCTACACCTTC.

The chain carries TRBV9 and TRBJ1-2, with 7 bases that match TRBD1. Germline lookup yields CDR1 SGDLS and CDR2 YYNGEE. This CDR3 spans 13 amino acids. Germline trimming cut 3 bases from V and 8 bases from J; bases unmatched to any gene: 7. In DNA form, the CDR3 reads TGTGCCAGCAGCGACAGGGGTAGAGGGGGCTACACCTTC. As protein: CASSDRGRGGYTF.

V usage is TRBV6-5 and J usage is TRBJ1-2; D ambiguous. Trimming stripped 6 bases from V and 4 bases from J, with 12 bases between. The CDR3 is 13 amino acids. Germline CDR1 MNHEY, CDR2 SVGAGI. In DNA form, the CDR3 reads TGTGCCAGCAGAAATTACGAGGTCTATGGCTACACCTTC. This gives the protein CASRNYEVYGYTF.

The CDR3 DNA is TGCGCCAGCAGCGACCGACAGGGTTTTGAAGCTTTCTTT. Its protein product is CASSDRQGFEAFF. The rearrangement uses TRBV5-1 and TRBJ1-1, with 7 bases aligning to TRBD1. This CDR3 comprises 13 residues. CDR1 SGHRS and CDR2 YFSETQ come from the germline V gene. With V trimmed by 4 bases and J by 7 bases, 7 bases remained unmatched.

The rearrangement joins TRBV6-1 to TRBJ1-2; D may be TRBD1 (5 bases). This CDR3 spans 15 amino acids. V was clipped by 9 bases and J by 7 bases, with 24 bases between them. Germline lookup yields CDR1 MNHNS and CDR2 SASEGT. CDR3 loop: CARGKLGGELVGYTF. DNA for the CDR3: TGTGCCAGGGGCAAGTTGGGGGGGGAGTTGGTTGGCTACACCTTC.

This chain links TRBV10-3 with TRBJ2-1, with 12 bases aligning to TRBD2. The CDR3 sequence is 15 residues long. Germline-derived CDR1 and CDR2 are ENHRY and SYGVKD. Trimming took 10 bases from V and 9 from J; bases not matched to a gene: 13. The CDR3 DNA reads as TGTGCCACCCACTCTAGCGGGGGGGCCAGGGCTGAGCAGTTCTTC. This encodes CATHSSGGARAEQFF.

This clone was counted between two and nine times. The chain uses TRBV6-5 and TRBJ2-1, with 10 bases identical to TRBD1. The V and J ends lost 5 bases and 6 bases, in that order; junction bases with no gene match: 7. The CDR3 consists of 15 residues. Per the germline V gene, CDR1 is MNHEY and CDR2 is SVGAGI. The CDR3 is CASSRGQGYFNEQFF. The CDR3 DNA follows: TGTGCCAGCAGTAGGGGACAGGGGTATTTCAATGAGCAGTTCTTC.

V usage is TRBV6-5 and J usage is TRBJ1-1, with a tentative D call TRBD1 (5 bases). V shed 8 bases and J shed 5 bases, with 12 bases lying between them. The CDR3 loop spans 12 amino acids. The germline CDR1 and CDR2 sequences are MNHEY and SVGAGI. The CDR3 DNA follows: TGTGCCAGCGGGGGGGACGGGACTGAAGCTTTCTTT. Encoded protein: CASGGDGTEAFF.

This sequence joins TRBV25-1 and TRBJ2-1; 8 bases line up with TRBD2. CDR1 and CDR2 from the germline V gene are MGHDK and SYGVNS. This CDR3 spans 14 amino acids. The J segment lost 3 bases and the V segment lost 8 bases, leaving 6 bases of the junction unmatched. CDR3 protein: CASSWAGGYNEQFF. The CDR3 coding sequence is TGTGCCAGCTCCTGGGCGGGGGGCTACAATGAGCAGTTCTTC.

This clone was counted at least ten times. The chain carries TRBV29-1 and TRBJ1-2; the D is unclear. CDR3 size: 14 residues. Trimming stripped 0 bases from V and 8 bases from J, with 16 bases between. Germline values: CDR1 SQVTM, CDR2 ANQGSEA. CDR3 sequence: CSVEDFGHEEGYTF. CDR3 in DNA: TGCAGCGTTGAAGATTTCGGCCACGAGGAAGGCTACACCTTC.